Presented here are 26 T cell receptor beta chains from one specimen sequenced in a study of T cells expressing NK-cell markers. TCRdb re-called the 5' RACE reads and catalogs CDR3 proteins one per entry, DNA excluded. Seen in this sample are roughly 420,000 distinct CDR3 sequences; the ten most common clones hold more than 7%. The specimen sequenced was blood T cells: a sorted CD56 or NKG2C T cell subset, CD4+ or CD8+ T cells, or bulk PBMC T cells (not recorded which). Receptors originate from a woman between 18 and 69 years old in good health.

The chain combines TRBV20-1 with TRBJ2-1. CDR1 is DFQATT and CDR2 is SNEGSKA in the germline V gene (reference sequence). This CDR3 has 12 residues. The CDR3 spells CSGEDSYNEQFF.

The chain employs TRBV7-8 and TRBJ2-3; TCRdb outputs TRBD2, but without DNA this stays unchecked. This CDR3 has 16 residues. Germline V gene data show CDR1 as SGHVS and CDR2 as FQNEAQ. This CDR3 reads CASSPRASGSTDTQYF.

This CDR3 is CSARVSYNEQFF. The V call is TRBV20-1, the J call TRBJ2-1. Germline CDR1 DFQATT, CDR2 SNEGSKA (reference sequence). This CDR3 spans 12 amino acids.

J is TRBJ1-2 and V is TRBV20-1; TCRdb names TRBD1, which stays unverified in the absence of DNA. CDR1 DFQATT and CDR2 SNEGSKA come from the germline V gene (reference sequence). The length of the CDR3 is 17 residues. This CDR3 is CSAYNPGWDTEDYGYTF.

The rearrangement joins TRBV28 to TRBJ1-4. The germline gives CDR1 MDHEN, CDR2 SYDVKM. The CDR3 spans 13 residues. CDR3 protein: CATMGLDNEKLFF.

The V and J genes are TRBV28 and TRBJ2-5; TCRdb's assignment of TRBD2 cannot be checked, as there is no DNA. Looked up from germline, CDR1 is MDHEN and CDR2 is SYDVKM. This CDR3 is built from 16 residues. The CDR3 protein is CASIRGAGGYQETQYF.

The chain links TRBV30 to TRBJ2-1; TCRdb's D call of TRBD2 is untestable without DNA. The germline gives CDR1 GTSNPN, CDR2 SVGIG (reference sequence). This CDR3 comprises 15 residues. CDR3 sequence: CAWRLLAGGPYEQFF.

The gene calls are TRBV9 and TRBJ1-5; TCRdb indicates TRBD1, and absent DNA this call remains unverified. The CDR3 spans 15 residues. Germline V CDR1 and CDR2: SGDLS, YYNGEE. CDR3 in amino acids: CASSVGGSPNQPQHF.

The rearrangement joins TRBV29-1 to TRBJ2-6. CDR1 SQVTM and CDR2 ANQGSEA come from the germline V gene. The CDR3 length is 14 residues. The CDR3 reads CSANIYSGANVLTF.

CDR3 protein: CASSQSGTSGEQETQYF. This chain links TRBV3-1 with TRBJ2-5; TCRdb picks TRBD2, but there is no DNA to check that call. CDR1 and CDR2 (germline): LGHDT, YNNKEL (reference sequence). The CDR3 is 17 amino acids.

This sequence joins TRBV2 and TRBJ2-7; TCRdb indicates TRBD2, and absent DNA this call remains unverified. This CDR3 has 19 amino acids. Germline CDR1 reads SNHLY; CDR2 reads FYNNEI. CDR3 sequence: CASSDEGLAGDSPGYEQYF.

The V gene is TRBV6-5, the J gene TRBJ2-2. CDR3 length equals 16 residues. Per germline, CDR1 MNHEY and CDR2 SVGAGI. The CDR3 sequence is CASSYSGYRGSGELFF.

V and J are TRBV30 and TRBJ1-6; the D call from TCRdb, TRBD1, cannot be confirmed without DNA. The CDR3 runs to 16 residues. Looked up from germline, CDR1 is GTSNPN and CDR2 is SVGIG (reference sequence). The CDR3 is CAWKRDSSSYNSPLHF.

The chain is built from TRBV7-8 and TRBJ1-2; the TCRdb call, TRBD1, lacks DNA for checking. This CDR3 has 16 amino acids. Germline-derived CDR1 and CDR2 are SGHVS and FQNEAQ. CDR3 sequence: CASSIDNRDRATGYTF.

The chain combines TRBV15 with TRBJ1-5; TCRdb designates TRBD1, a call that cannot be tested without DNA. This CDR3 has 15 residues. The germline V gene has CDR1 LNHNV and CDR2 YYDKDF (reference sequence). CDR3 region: CATSTPGTRNQPQHF.

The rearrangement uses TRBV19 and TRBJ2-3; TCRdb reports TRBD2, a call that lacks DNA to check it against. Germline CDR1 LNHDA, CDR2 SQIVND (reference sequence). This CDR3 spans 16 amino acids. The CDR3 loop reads CASTPGLAGGGDTQYF.

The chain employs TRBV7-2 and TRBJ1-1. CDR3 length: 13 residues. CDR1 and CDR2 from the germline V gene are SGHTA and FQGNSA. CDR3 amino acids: CASSLASVAEAFF.

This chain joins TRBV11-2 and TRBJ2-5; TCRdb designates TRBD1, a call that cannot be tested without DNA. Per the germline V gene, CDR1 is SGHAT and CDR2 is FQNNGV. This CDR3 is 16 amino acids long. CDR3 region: CASSLAVRRGQETQYF. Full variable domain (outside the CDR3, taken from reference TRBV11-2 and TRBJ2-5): EAGVAQSPRYKIIEKRQSVAFWCNPISGHATLYWYQQILGQGPKLLIQFQNNGVVDDSQLPKDRFSAERLKGVDSTLKIQPAKLEDSAVYLCASSLAVRRGQETQYFGPGTRLLVL.

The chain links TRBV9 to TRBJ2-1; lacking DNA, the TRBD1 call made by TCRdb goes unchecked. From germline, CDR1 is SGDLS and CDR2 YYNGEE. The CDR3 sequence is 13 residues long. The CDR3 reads CAREDRGRGEQFF. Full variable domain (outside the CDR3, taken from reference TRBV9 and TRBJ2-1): DSGVTQTPKHLITATGQRVTLRCSPRSGDLSVYWYQQSLDQGLQFLIQYYNGEERAKGNILERFSAQQFPDLHSELNLSSLELGDSALYFCAREDRGRGEQFFGPGTRLTVL.

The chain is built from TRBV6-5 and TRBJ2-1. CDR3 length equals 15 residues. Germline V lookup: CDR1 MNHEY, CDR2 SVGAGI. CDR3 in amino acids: CASSTDRGAYNEQFF.

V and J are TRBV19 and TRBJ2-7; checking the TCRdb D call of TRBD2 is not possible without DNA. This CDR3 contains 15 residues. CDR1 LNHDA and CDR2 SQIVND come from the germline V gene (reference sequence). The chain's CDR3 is CASSDNGGGVYEQYF.

The CDR3 reads CASSTTASGYGYTF. The rearrangement uses TRBV12-3 or TRBV12-4 and TRBJ1-2. CDR3 length: 14 amino acids.

The CDR3 is CASSTGLAGPSYNEQFF. The chain combines TRBV7-9 with TRBJ2-1; without DNA, the TCRdb call of TRBD2 cannot be checked. This CDR3 is built from 17 residues. From germline, CDR1 is SEHNR and CDR2 FQNEAQ (reference sequence).

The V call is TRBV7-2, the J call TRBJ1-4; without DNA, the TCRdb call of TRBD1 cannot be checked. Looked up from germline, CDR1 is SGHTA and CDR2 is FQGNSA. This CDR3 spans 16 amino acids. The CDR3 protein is CTSSFWGVSGDEKLFF.

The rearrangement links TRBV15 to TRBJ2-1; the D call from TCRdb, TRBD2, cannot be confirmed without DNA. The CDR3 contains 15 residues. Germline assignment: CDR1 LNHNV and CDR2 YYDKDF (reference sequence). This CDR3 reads CATSLLAANYNEQFF.

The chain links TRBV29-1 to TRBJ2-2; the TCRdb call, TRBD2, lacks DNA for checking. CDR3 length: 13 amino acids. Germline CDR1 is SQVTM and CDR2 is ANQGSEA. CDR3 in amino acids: CSVVGRGDGELFF.